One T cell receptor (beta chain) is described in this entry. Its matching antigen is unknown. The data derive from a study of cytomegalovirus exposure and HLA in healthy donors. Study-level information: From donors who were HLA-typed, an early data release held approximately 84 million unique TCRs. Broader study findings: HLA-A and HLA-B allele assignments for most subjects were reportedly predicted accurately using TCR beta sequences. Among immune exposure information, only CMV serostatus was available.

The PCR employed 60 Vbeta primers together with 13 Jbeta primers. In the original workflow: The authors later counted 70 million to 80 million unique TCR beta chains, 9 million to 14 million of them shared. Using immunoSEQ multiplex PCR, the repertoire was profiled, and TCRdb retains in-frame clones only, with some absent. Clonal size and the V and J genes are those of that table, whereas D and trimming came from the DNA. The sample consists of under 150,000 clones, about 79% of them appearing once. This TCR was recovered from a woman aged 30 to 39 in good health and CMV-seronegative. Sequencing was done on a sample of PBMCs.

DNA of the CDR3: TGCGCCAGCAGCTTGGTGTTGGGCGCCAAAAACATTCAGTACTTC. Protein product: CASSLVLGAKNIQYF. This sequence joins TRBV5-1 and TRBJ2-4; D remains ambiguous. Trimming removed 0 bases at V and 1 base at J, with 8 bases between. This CDR3 spans 15 amino acids. The germline CDR1 and CDR2 sequences are SGHRS and YFSETQ.